The 24 T cell receptor beta chains given below trace back to one sample, sequenced in a study of T cells in Graves' hyperthyroidism and ophthalmopathy. The CDR3 regions of TCR beta were amplified from RNA transcripts. Using the HTBI primer set, a first-round RT-PCR was run on the TCR CDR3. One entry per CDR3 protein, called by TCRdb with MiXCR from the multiplex PCR reads. The sample records hundreds of thousands of distinct CDR3 sequences, roughly 46% being singletons. Sequencing input: peripheral blood or thyroid tissue (not recorded which). These receptors all stem from a woman in her late teens or twenties with Graves' hyperthyroidism.

Of note for this clonotype: Since the CDR3 does not end with the conserved phenylalanine or tryptophan, this likely comes from a read error. It is unclear where the CDR3 begins or ends on the DNA, so no DNA is shown, and the CDR3 is as TCRdb lists it. The chain couples TRBV10-3 to TRBJ2-5; TRBD2, the table's D call, lacks a check against the DNA. Germline CDR1 is ENHRY and CDR2 is SYGVKD. The CDR3 is 11 residues long, counting both termini. The CDR3 here is CAISVPALLAG.

The genes are TRBV2 and TRBJ1-2; D is unclear. The CDR3 has 13 residues. Trimming stripped 6 bases from V and 8 bases from J, with 16 bases between. Germline V CDR1 and CDR2: SNHLY, FYNNEI. CDR3 DNA sequence: TGTGCCAGCAGCGAGAGGCCTCTATCAGGCTACACCTTC. Translated: CASSERPLSGYTF.

The rearrangement joins TRBV7-2 to TRBJ2-7; D unresolved. Germline V gene lookup returns CDR1 SGHTA and CDR2 FQGNSA. V was cut by 1 base and J by 9 bases, with 4 bases left in between. This CDR3 has 10 residues. CDR3 amino acids: CASSLDPQYF. The CDR3 coding sequence is TGTGCCAGCAGCTTAGATCCGCAGTACTTC.

This chain links TRBV25-1 with TRBJ1-1; unclear D gene. Germline V gene data show CDR1 as MGHDK and CDR2 as SYGVNS. This CDR3 region has 14 residues. V dropped 8 bases and J dropped 4 bases, with 17 bases sitting between them. The CDR3 DNA reads TGTGCCAGCTCTGATAGGGCCGGGGTCACTGAAGCTTTCTTT. It is translated as CASSDRAGVTEAFF.

The rearrangement uses TRBV20-1 and TRBJ1-2; tentative D call: TRBD1 (5 bases). The CDR3 sequence is 12 residues long. CDR1 and CDR2 (germline): DFQATT, SNEGSKA (reference sequence). V was shortened by 0 bases and J by 6 bases, with 8 bases between the two germline ends. This CDR3 reads CSAREGLNGYTF. The CDR3 coding sequence is TGCAGTGCTAGAGAGGGGCTAAATGGCTACACCTTC.

J is TRBJ2-5 and V is TRBV6-5; D is uncertain. Per germline, CDR1 MNHEY and CDR2 SVGAGI. V dropped 0 bases and J dropped 5 bases, with 13 bases sitting between them. The CDR3 loop spans 15 amino acids. This chain's CDR3 is CASSYSTEATETQYF. CDR3 DNA: TGTGCCAGCAGTTACTCCACAGAGGCCACGGAGACCCAGTACTTC.

Only a few counts were recorded for this clonotype. The chain employs TRBV7-9 and TRBJ1-1; weak D call: TRBD1 (6 bases). V lost 7 bases to trimming and J lost 5 bases, with 20 bases between them. This CDR3 has 15 amino acids. Germline CDR1 SEHNR, CDR2 FQNEAQ (reference sequence). The CDR3 sequence is CASNAARGARTEAFF. In nucleotides, the CDR3 is TGTGCCAGCAACGCAGCGAGGGGGGCGCGAACTGAAGCTTTCTTT.

This clonotype was recorded a few times. The rearrangement links TRBV19 to TRBJ2-7; TRBD2 matches 11 bases. Unmatched junction bases numbered 13, after V lost 9 bases and J lost 0 bases. Germline CDR1 reads LNHDA; CDR2 reads SQIVND (reference sequence). The CDR3 sequence is 17 residues long. CDR3 amino acids: CASSLGSGLADSYEQYF. For the CDR3, the DNA is TGTGCCAGCAGCCTAGGGTCGGGACTAGCGGACTCCTACGAGCAGTACTTC.

The chain combines TRBV14 with TRBJ2-7; TRBD2 is a possible D gene (5 bases). This CDR3 is 15 amino acids long. Trimming took 0 bases from V and 6 from J, leaving 15 bases between them. CDR1 and CDR2 (germline): SGHDN, FVKESK. The CDR3 here is CASSQEGGRGPEQYF. As DNA, the CDR3 is TGTGCCAGCAGCCAAGAAGGTGGGAGAGGACCCGAGCAGTACTTC. Looking up the rest from reference TRBV14 and TRBJ2-7 gives the full variable domain: EAGVTQFPSHSVIEKGQTVTLRCDPISGHDNLYWYRRVMGKEIKFLLHFVKESKQDESGMPNNRFLAERTGGTYSTLKVQPAELEDSGVYFCASSQEGGRGPEQYFGPGTRLTVT.

This chain connects TRBV10-3 to TRBJ2-7; TRBD1 matches 9 bases. Germline CDR1 reads ENHRY; CDR2 reads SYGVKD. This CDR3 contains 16 residues. With 5 bases clipped from V and 0 bases from J, the junction kept 8 bases outside the gene matches. In DNA, the CDR3 is TGTGCCATCAGTCGTGGGGACAGGGCGCTCTCCTACGAGCAGTACTTC. It translates to CAISRGDRALSYEQYF.

This clonotype was seen at least ten times. The rearrangement uses TRBV25-1 and TRBJ2-7; 14 bases are shared with TRBD2. Germline V gene data show CDR1 as MGHDK and CDR2 as SYGVNS. Unmatched junction bases numbered 5, after V lost 1 base and J lost 3 bases. The CDR3 length is 17 residues. CDR3 sequence reads: CASSESGLAGDYYEQYF. The CDR3 nucleotides read TGTGCCAGCAGTGAATCGGGACTAGCGGGGGATTACTACGAGCAGTACTTC.

The DNA of the CDR3 is TGTGCCATCAGCCCCTGGGGAGAGACCCAGTACTTC. Its translation is CAISPWGETQYF. The J gene is TRBJ2-5, the V gene TRBV6-1; D remains ambiguous. The germline gives CDR1 MNHNS, CDR2 SASEGT. The V gene lost 10 bases and the J gene lost 4 bases, with 13 bases spanning the gap. There are 12 residues in the CDR3.

This clonotype appeared many times. The chain combines TRBV15 with TRBJ1-6; no reliable D call. The CDR3 spans 15 residues. Germline V CDR1 and CDR2: LNHNV, YYDKDF (reference sequence). The V and J ends lost 1 base and 3 bases respectively, with 7 bases between them. The DNA of the CDR3 is TGTGCCACCAGCAGAGTTGGATTCTATAATTCACCCCTCCACTTT. Translation gives CATSRVGFYNSPLHF. The whole variable domain, remainder taken from reference TRBV15 and TRBJ1-6, is DAMVIQNPRYQVTQFGKPVTLSCSQTLNHNVMYWYQQKSSQAPKLLFHYYDKDFNNEADTPDNFQSRRPNTSFCFLDIRSPGLGDTAMYLCATSRVGFYNSPLHFGNGTRLTVT.

The chain is built from TRBV20-1 and TRBJ1-1, with D possibly TRBD1 on 5 matching bases. Trimming shortened V by 1 base and J by 3 bases, and 9 bases separated the two germline ends. The CDR3 length is 13 residues. Per germline, CDR1 DFQATT and CDR2 SNEGSKA (reference sequence). The CDR3 DNA follows: TGCAGTGCTAGAGGGGACCGAGACACTGAAGCTTTCTTT. This encodes CSARGDRDTEAFF.

This clonotype turned up a few times. This chain joins TRBV2 and TRBJ2-5; D may be TRBD1 (7 bases). Trimming pared 9 bases from V and 4 bases from J, leaving 15 bases between. The CDR3 spans 13 residues. Germline assignment: CDR1 SNHLY and CDR2 FYNNEI. The CDR3 region is CARSGGGAETQYF. CDR3 nucleotide sequence: TGTGCCAGATCTGGAGGGGGCGCAGAGACCCAGTACTTC.

This clonotype came up a few times. V and J are TRBV20-1 and TRBJ1-1, with D unresolved. The CDR3 totals 12 residues. The V end lost 6 bases, the J end lost 1 base, and 9 bases lay between the germline ends. CDR1 and CDR2 (germline): DFQATT, SNEGSKA (reference sequence). For the CDR3, the DNA is TGCAGTGCCTCCCAGAGGAACACTGAAGCTTTCTTT. Its protein product is CSASQRNTEAFF.

The chain uses TRBV19 and TRBJ1-5, with D possibly matching TRBD1 (6 bases). This CDR3 region has 14 residues. V lost 6 bases and J 1 base, leaving 10 bases between the germline ends. Germline CDR1 and CDR2: LNHDA and SQIVND (reference sequence). The CDR3, as DNA: TGTGCCAGTAGGCCCCAGGGGAGCAATCAGCCCCAGCATTTT. This gives the protein CASRPQGSNQPQHF.

The chain has TRBV10-3 and TRBJ2-2; D is perhaps TRBD1 (6 bases). CDR3 length: 15 residues. V gave up 5 bases and J gave up 0 bases, with 10 bases separating them. Per the germline V gene, CDR1 is ENHRY and CDR2 is SYGVKD. The CDR3 reads CAISYGQTNTGELFF. The CDR3 DNA follows: TGTGCCATCAGTTACGGACAGACGAACACCGGGGAGCTGTTTTTT.

This clonotype was counted at least ten times. V gene TRBV9 combines with J gene TRBJ2-2; a possible D gene is TRBD1 (5 bases). Germline-derived CDR1 and CDR2 are SGDLS and YYNGEE. V dropped 2 bases and J dropped 0 bases, with 11 bases sitting between them. The CDR3 runs 16 residues. CDR3 in amino acids: CASSVSYRSNTGELFF. CDR3 coding DNA: TGTGCCAGCAGCGTCTCTTACAGGTCGAACACCGGGGAGCTGTTTTTT.

This clonotype was observed a few times. V and J are TRBV29-1 and TRBJ1-2, with 7 bases matching TRBD1. The CDR3 spans 12 residues. The trim removed 7 bases at V and 4 bases at J, leaving 6 bases unmatched. In germline, CDR1 is SQVTM, CDR2 ANQGSEA. The CDR3: CSAGGAPYGYTF. The CDR3 nucleotides are TGCAGCGCAGGGGGGGCTCCCTATGGCTACACCTTC.

In this sample, this clonotype turned up once. One junction end disagrees with the germline gene, perhaps due to a read error. The chain recombines TRBV12-3 or TRBV12-4 with TRBJ1-2; D is unclear. This CDR3 is 14 amino acids long. The CDR3 region has the DNA TGTGCCAGCAGCTCCTCCCTGACTAACTATGACTACACCTTC. Its translation is CASSSSLTNYDYTF.

With regard to this clonotype: Relative to the germline gene, one junction end is altered; a read error may explain this. In DNA form, the CDR3 reads TGTGCCAGTAGTTCAACCCAGGCGATGAGCACTGAAGCTTCCTTT. It specifies CASSSTQAMSTEASF. The chain carries TRBV10-3 and TRBJ1-1; D unresolved. The CDR3 runs to 15 residues. The germline CDR1 and CDR2 sequences are ENHRY and SYGVKD.

This clonotype was recorded only once. This chain connects TRBV11-2 to TRBJ1-1, with TRBD1 matching over 8 bases. The CDR3 extends over 16 amino acids. Per the germline V gene, CDR1 is SGHAT and CDR2 is FQNNGV. V was clipped by 4 bases and J by 0 bases; unmatched bases: 7. In nucleotides, the CDR3 is TGTGCCAGCAGCTCCGGACAGGGTAACCTGAACACTGAAGCTTTCTTT. Residues: CASSSGQGNLNTEAFF.

This clonotype came up a few times. The chain carries TRBV7-8 and TRBJ2-5; TRBD2 is a possible D gene (6 bases). The germline gives CDR1 SGHVS, CDR2 FQNEAQ. V was trimmed by 6 bases and J by 4 bases, leaving 15 bases between them. CDR3 length equals 14 residues. Here the CDR3 reads CASSSLARGETQYF. In DNA form, the CDR3 reads TGTGCCAGCAGTTCCTTGGCGCGGGGAGAGACCCAGTACTTC.